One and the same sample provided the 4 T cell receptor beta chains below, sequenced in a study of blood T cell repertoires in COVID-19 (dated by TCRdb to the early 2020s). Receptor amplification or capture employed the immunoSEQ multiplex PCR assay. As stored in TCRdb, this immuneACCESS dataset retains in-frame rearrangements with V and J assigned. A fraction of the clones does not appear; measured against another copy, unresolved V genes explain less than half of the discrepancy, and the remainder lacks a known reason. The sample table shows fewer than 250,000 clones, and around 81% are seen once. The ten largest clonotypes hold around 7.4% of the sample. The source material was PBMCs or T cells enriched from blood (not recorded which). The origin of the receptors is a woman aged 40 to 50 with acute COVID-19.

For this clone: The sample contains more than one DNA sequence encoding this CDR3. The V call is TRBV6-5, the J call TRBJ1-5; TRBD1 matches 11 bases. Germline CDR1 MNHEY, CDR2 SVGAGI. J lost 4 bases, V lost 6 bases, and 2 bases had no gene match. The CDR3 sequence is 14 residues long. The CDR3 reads CASRGTGGNQPQHF. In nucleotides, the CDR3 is TGTGCCAGCAGAGGGACAGGGGGTAATCAGCCCCAGCATTTT.

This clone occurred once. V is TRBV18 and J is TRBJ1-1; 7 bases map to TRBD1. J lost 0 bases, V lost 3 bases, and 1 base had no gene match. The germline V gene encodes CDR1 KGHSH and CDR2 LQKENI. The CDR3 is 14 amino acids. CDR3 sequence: CASSPGQLNTEAFF. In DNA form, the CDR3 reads TGTGCCAGCTCACCGGGACAGTTGAACACTGAAGCTTTCTTT. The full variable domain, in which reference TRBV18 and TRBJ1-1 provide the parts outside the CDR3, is NAGVMQNPRHLVRRRGQEARLRCSPMKGHSHVYWYRQLPEEGLKFMVYLQKENIIDESGMPKERFSAEFPKEGPSILRIQQVVRGDSAAYFCASSPGQLNTEAFFGQGTRLTVV.

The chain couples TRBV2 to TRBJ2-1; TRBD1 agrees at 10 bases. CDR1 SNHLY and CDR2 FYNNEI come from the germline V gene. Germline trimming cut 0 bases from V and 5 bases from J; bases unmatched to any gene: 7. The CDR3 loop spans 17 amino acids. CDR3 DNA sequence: TGTGCCAGCAGTGAAGCGCGGGACAGGGGAGGCAACAATGAGCAGTTCTTC. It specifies CASSEARDRGGNNEQFF.

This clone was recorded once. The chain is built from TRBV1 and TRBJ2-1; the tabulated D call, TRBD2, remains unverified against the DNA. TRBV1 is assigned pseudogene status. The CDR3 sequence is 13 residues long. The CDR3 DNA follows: TGCACCAGCAGCCCTCTGAGGGCGTATGAGCAGTTCTTC. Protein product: CTSSPLRAYEQFF.